The TCR beta chain under discussion was sequenced for a study of beta chain features in type 1 diabetes. CDR1 is SEHNR, CDR2 FQNEAQ, per germline (reference sequence). Trimming left V 10 bases short and J 5 bases short, with 5 bases between. The CDR3 is made up of 9 amino acids. Study observations and caveats: The study found moderately but significantly shorter TCRB CDR3s in all four CD4+ subsets of Type 1 diabetes patients.

Investigators reverse transcribed all isolated RNA, so they sequenced expressed TCRB transcripts. TCRdb's table, derived via immunoSEQ multiplex PCR, lists solely in-frame clones and lacks some. Among roughly 700,000 clones listed, 13% were seen once. As for this clone: Its antigen is unidentified.

This TCR derives from a man aged 18 to 30 with type 1 diabetes. The source material was naive CD4+ T cells from blood. V gene TRBV7-9 combines with J gene TRBJ1-1, with unresolved D. CDR3 in amino acids: CATRTEAFF. In DNA form, the CDR3 reads TGTGCCACCCGTACTGAAGCTTTCTTT.